Presented here are 8 T cell receptor beta chains from one specimen sequenced in a study of a mutant IDH1 vaccine in newly diagnosed glioma. These receptors have no known antigen. As for time point: week 35, safety follow-up. Vaccination comprised doses that each held 300 ug of mutant IDH1 20-mer peptide, plus topical imiquimod. Method: immunoSEQ multiplex PCR; TCRdb's copy keeps in-frame clones and lacks some. The sample lists 43,000 or so clones; 85% to 95% were seen once. Material: PBMCs, obtained from a glioma patient whose treatment included an IDH1 peptide vaccine. These receptors all come from a man aged 50-60 years with glioma.

The gene calls are TRBV28 and TRBJ1-2, with a weak D call TRBD1 (5 bases). The CDR3 runs 15 residues. Deletions cut 2 bases from V and 4 bases from J, with 14 bases between. From germline, CDR1 is MDHEN and CDR2 SYDVKM. The CDR3: CASSLPQGFGYGYTF. The CDR3 bases are TGTGCCAGCAGTTTACCCCAGGGCTTCGGCTATGGCTACACCTTC.

The CDR3 DNA reads TGTGCCAGCAGCTTGTTTGGACAGGGAAACTATGGCTACACCTTC. It is translated as CASSLFGQGNYGYTF. The genes are TRBV5-5 and TRBJ1-2, with 8 positions matching TRBD1. The CDR3 sequence is 15 residues long. Trimming took 1 base from V and 2 from J; bases not matched to a gene: 4. Germline V CDR1 and CDR2: SGHKS, YYEKEE (reference sequence). The whole variable domain, filled in from reference TRBV5-5 and TRBJ1-2, reads DAGVTQSPTHLIKTRGQQVTLRCSPISGHKSVSWYQQVLGQGPQFIFQYYEKEERGRGNFPDRFSARQFPNYSSELNVNALLLGDSALYLCASSLFGQGNYGYTFGSGTRLTVV.

The J gene is TRBJ2-5, the V gene TRBV28; TRBD1 matches at 7 bases. With V trimmed by 3 bases and J by 7 bases, 8 bases remained unmatched. Germline CDR1 and CDR2: MDHEN and SYDVKM. CDR3 size: 14 residues. CDR3 sequence: CASSLGQFIGTQYF. The CDR3 nucleotides read TGTGCCAGCAGTTTGGGACAGTTCATTGGGACCCAGTACTTC.

The V gene is TRBV15, the J gene TRBJ1-4; D might be TRBD1 (5 bases). The CDR3 covers 15 residues. The germline V and J ends were trimmed by 4 bases and 7 bases, with 16 bases remaining between them. The germline CDR1 and CDR2 sequences are LNHNV and YYDKDF (reference sequence). The CDR3 is CATSMSGSRTEKLFF. In nucleotides, the CDR3 is TGTGCCACCAGCATGTCAGGGTCGCGGACTGAAAAACTGTTTTTT.

The chain is built from TRBV7-6 and TRBJ1-4; 9 bases fit TRBD1. V was clipped by 4 bases and J by 8 bases; unmatched bases: 5. Looked up from germline, CDR1 is SGHVS and CDR2 is FNYEAQ. There are 14 residues in the CDR3. The CDR3 sequence: CASSYRGLGEKLFF. CDR3 DNA sequence: TGTGCCAGCAGCTACAGGGGGCTGGGGGAAAAACTGTTTTTT.

The chain recombines TRBV2 with TRBJ1-3; weak D call: TRBD1 (5 bases). The germline V and J ends were trimmed by 6 bases and 0 bases, with 18 bases remaining between them. The germline gives CDR1 SNHLY, CDR2 FYNNEI. This CDR3 is 17 amino acids long. CDR3 protein: CASSVATGPSSGNTIYF. CDR3 DNA sequence: TGTGCCAGCAGCGTTGCCACAGGACCCTCCTCTGGAAACACCATATATTTT.

This sequence joins TRBV7-6 and TRBJ2-1, with TRBD2 identical over 12 bases. From germline, CDR1 is SGHVS and CDR2 FNYEAQ. The CDR3 spans 20 residues. The V and J ends lost 5 bases and 3 bases, in that order; junction bases with no gene match: 17. This CDR3 reads CASSVPPGTSGQGNYNEQFF. The DNA of the CDR3 is TGTGCCAGCAGCGTCCCGCCAGGGACTAGCGGGCAGGGCAACTACAATGAGCAGTTCTTC.

CDR3 DNA sequence: TGTGCCAGCAGCTTAGGACAGGGTAGGCCTGGGGCCAACGTCCTGACTTTC. Its protein is CASSLGQGRPGANVLTF. This chain connects TRBV11-1 to TRBJ2-6; 7 nucleotides match TRBD1. The CDR3 length is 17 residues. Per the germline V gene, CDR1 is SGHAT and CDR2 is FQDESV (reference sequence). V dropped 1 base and J dropped 2; count of bases not matched to a gene: 5.